These T cell receptor beta chains were read from a single sample in a study of shared clonotypes between healthy human individuals. TCRdb's table, derived via immunoSEQ multiplex PCR, lists solely in-frame clones and lacks some. The sample consists of 850,000 to 1,100,000 clones, around 77% of them appearing once. The specimen was memory CD4+ T cells from PBMCs. These receptors were collected from a man between 18 and 29 years old in good health. Some clones in this sample may be carry-over from other donors' samples. Both conserved end residues are part of each CDR3. A D gene is named only where the DNA matches it firmly. Some rows mark clone size as missing; the rest say once, few, many or name a class of expanded clone.

j_call,clone_size,v_call,d_call,cdr3_aa,cdr3_nt
TRBJ2-7,NA,TRBV7-8,TRBD2,CASSPGLAGLGQYF,TGTGCCAGCAGCCCCGGACTAGCGGGATTGGGGCAGTACTTC
TRBJ2-2,NA,TRBV5-1,TRBD2,CASKGLAGLGELFF,TGCGCCAGCAAAGGACTAGCGGGACTCGGGGAGCTGTTTTTT
TRBJ2-2,NA,TRBV10-3,NA,CAIRARSRSLTLNTGELFF,TGTGCCATCAGAGCGAGGTCGCGATCCCTTACATTGAACACCGGGGAGCTGTTTTTT
TRBJ1-1,NA,TRBV10-3,TRBD1,CAISGTRGRTEAFF,TGTGCCATCAGTGGGACCAGGGGGCGCACTGAAGCTTTCTTT
TRBJ2-2,NA,TRBV29-1,TRBD2,CSVISGVNTGELFF,TGCAGCGTTATAAGCGGGGTGAACACCGGGGAGCTGTTTTTT
TRBJ2-1,NA,TRBV18,NA,CASSPPKAGVFVEQFF,TGTGCCAGCTCACCACCGAAGGCAGGGGTATTCGTTGAGCAGTTCTTC
TRBJ2-7,NA,TRBV28,TRBD2,CASSPLAGGPGFGEQYF,TGTGCCAGCAGTCCCTTAGCGGGAGGGCCCGGGTTCGGCGAGCAGTACTTC
TRBJ2-1,NA,TRBV15,NA,CATSLHGGPLMNEQFF,TGTGCCACCAGCCTCCACGGGGGGCCGCTAATGAATGAGCAGTTCTTC
TRBJ2-5,NA,TRBV5-1,NA,CASSPNIETQYF,TGCGCCAGCAGCCCAAATATAGAGACCCAGTACTTC
TRBJ2-5,NA,TRBV7-3,TRBD2,CASSPGTSGSGEETQYF,TGTGCCAGCAGCCCTGGGACTAGCGGGAGTGGGGAGGAGACCCAGTACTTC
TRBJ1-1,NA,TRBV2,TRBD1,CASRVQGAPRAFF,TGTGCCAGCAGGGTACAGGGGGCGCCGAGGGCTTTCTTT
TRBJ1-4,NA,TRBV28,NA,CASRTGSTNEKLFF,TGTGCCAGCAGGACGGGTTCCACTAATGAAAAACTGTTTTTT
TRBJ2-3,NA,TRBV7-9,NA,CASRPDRGPTDTQYF,TGTGCCAGCAGGCCTGATCGCGGCCCCACAGATACGCAGTATTTT
TRBJ2-3,NA,TRBV5-1,TRBD1,CASSRGQGVLSTDTQYF,TGCGCCAGCAGCCGGGGACAGGGGGTACTTAGCACAGATACGCAGTATTTT
TRBJ2-1,NA,TRBV4-1,NA,CASSLRQPQDYNEQFF,TGCGCCAGCAGCCTCCGACAGCCCCAAGACTACAATGAGCAGTTCTTC
TRBJ1-5,NA,TRBV30,NA,CASSGGADQPQHF,TGTGCTTCTTCCGGGGGCGCCGATCAGCCCCAGCATTTT
TRBJ1-1,NA,TRBV18,NA,CASSPQGGRAEAFF,TGTGCCAGCTCACCACAGGGTGGGAGGGCTGAAGCTTTCTTT
TRBJ2-3,NA,TRBV5-1,TRBD2,CASSLVVIAGTDTQYF,TGCGCCAGCAGCTTGGTTGTGATAGCGGGAACAGATACGCAGTATTTT
TRBJ2-7,NA,TRBV5-5,TRBD2,CASSLRWAGASGVAYEQYF,TGTGCCAGCAGCTTGAGGTGGGCAGGGGCTAGCGGGGTCGCCTACGAGCAGTACTTC
TRBJ1-6,once,TRBV5-8,NA,CASSARGGRAYSPLHF,TGTGCCAGCAGCGCCCGAGGGGGGAGAGCTTACTCACCCCTCCACTTT
TRBJ2-5,NA,TRBV5-4,NA,CASTPGPRETQYF,TGTGCCAGCACCCCCGGGCCCAGGGAGACCCAGTACTTC
TRBJ1-4,NA,TRBV30,NA,CAGSKASGEKLFF,TGTGCCGGGTCCAAGGCCAGTGGTGAAAAACTGTTTTTT
TRBJ2-7,NA,TRBV29-1,TRBD2,CSVKLAGEEQYF,TGCAGCGTCAAACTAGCGGGAGAGGAGCAGTACTTC
TRBJ2-1,NA,TRBV6-4,NA,CASRGMGGEQFF,TGTGCCAGCAGAGGAATGGGAGGCGAGCAGTTCTTC
TRBJ2-1,NA,TRBV29-1,NA,CSVRVQTSSYNEQFF,TGCAGCGTGCGGGTGCAGACCAGCTCCTACAATGAGCAGTTCTTC
TRBJ2-7,few,TRBV11-2,NA,CASSPGPPRRGQYF,TGTGCCAGCAGCCCCGGGCCACCTCGGAGAGGGCAGTACTTC
TRBJ2-7,NA,TRBV18,NA,CASSDANSYEQYF,TGTGCCAGCTCAGACGCAAACTCCTACGAGCAGTACTTC
TRBJ1-2,NA,TRBV18,NA,CASSSGTYNYGYTF,TGTGCCAGCTCGTCAGGGACATATAACTATGGCTACACCTTC
TRBJ2-7,once,TRBV28,NA,CASSSPGGTYEQYF,TGTGCCAGCAGTTCCCCTGGGGGTACCTACGAGCAGTACTTC
TRBJ2-7,many,TRBV18,NA,CASSPRARGYEQYF,TGTGCCAGCTCACCACGGGCCCGAGGGTACGAGCAGTACTTC
TRBJ1-2,NA,TRBV6-6,TRBD1,CASSYDRDRDGYTF,TGTGCCAGCAGTTACGACCGGGACAGGGATGGCTACACCTTC
TRBJ1-1,once,TRBV14,NA,CASSQEGTLNTEAFF,TGTGCCAGCAGCCAAGAAGGGACACTGAACACTGAAGCTTTCTTT
TRBJ1-1,NA,TRBV5-4,TRBD1,CASSSGTGGNTEAFF,TGTGCCAGCAGCTCCGGGACAGGGGGGAACACTGAAGCTTTCTTT
TRBJ1-2,few,TRBV5-6,NA,CASSLVGGGYGYTF,TGTGCCAGCAGCTTGGTTGGGGGAGGCTATGGCTACACCTTC
TRBJ1-5,NA,TRBV6-1,NA,CASSSRGQGYQPQHF,TGTGCCAGCAGTTCTCGGGGTCAGGGGTATCAGCCCCAGCATTTT
TRBJ1-4,few,TRBV18,NA,CASSPVYRERNEKLFF,TGTGCCAGCTCACCAGTATACAGGGAGAGGAATGAAAAACTGTTTTTT
TRBJ2-7,NA,TRBV14,TRBD2,CASSYGTSLIPAYEQYF,TGTGCCAGCAGCTACGGGACTAGCCTAATACCAGCCTACGAGCAGTACTTC
TRBJ2-7,NA,TRBV7-2,TRBD1,CASSLRTGQGNEQYF,TGTGCCAGCAGCCTAAGGACAGGGCAAGGGAACGAGCAGTACTTC
TRBJ2-1,once,TRBV5-6,NA,CASSWRGSYNEQFF,TGTGCCAGCAGCTGGAGGGGTAGCTACAATGAGCAGTTCTTC
TRBJ2-1,NA,TRBV4-2,NA,CASSQGGEQFF,TGTGCCAGCAGCCAAGGGGGTGAGCAGTTCTTC
TRBJ2-1,NA,TRBV4-1,TRBD2,CASSSGTSGYNEQFF,TGCGCCAGCAGCTCTGGGACTAGCGGGTACAATGAGCAGTTCTTC
TRBJ2-7,few,TRBV28,TRBD1,CASKTGGGYEQYF,TGTGCCAGTAAGACAGGGGGCGGCTACGAGCAGTACTTC
TRBJ2-3,NA,TRBV5-1,TRBD1,CASSHRDRGLDTQYF,TGCGCCAGCAGCCACCGGGACAGGGGGCTTGATACGCAGTATTTT
TRBJ1-5,NA,TRBV7-2,NA,CASSLAMIWGSDQPQHF,TGTGCCAGCAGCTTAGCAATGATTTGGGGGTCGGATCAGCCCCAGCATTTT
TRBJ2-1,NA,TRBV28,NA,CASSLRAGLPSSYNEQFF,TGTGCCAGCAGTCTCAGGGCAGGGCTCCCCAGCTCCTACAATGAGCAGTTCTTC
TRBJ2-1,NA,TRBV5-1,NA,CASSLARSSRPYNEQFF,TGCGCCAGCAGCTTGGCTAGGTCCTCTAGACCTTACAATGAGCAGTTCTTC
TRBJ2-1,NA,TRBV7-3,NA,CASSAGTNNEQFF,TGTGCCAGCAGCGCCGGGACCAACAATGAGCAGTTCTTC
TRBJ1-5,NA,TRBV5-8,NA,CASSWGGTGQPQHF,TGTGCCAGCAGCTGGGGGGGCACAGGTCAGCCCCAGCATTTT
TRBJ1-2,NA,TRBV7-9,NA,CASSFASGGSQGYTF,TGTGCCAGCAGCTTCGCTTCAGGAGGGAGTCAGGGCTACACCTTC
TRBJ2-7,NA,TRBV28,NA,CASSSRDSSLSEQYF,TGTGCCAGCAGTTCCCGGGACTCTTCGCTTAGCGAGCAGTACTTC
TRBJ2-7,NA,TRBV19,TRBD1,CASSFLPGQHYEQYF,TGTGCCAGTAGTTTCCTCCCGGGACAGCACTACGAGCAGTACTTC
TRBJ1-2,NA,TRBV7-2,NA,CASSYQSTDGYTF,TGTGCCAGCAGCTACCAATCCACTGATGGCTACACCTTC
TRBJ2-4,NA,TRBV11-2,TRBD1,CASSSGTGVVIQYF,TGTGCCAGCAGCTCTGGGACAGGGGTTGTTATTCAGTACTTC
TRBJ1-5,NA,TRBV2,NA,CASSWDIQNQPQHF,TGTGCCAGCAGTTGGGACATCCAGAATCAGCCCCAGCATTTT
TRBJ2-1,few,TRBV28,NA,CASSPRPLNEQFF,TGTGCCAGCAGTCCTAGGCCCCTCAATGAGCAGTTCTTC